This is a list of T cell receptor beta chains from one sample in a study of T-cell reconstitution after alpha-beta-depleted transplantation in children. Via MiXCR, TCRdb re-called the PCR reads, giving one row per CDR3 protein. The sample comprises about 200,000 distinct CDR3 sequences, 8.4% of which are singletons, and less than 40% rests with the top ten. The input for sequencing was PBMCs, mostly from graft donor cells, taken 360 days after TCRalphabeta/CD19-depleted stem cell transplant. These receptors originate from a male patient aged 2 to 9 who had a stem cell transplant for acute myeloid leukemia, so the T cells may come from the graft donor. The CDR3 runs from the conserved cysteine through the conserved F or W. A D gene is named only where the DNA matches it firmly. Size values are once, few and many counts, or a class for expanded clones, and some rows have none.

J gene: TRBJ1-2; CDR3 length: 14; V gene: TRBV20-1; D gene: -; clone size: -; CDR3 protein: CSARSQLRNYGYTF; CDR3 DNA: TGCAGTGCTAGAAGCCAGCTGAGGAACTATGGCTACACCTTC
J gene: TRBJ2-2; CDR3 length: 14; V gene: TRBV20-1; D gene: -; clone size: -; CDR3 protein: CSASLAGNTGELFF; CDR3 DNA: TGCAGTGCTAGTCTCGCGGGGAACACCGGGGAGCTGTTTTTT
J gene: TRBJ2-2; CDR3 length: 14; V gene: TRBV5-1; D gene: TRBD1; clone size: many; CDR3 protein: CASNRDRGSGELFF; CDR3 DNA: TGCGCCAGCAACCGGGACAGGGGATCCGGGGAGCTGTTTTTT
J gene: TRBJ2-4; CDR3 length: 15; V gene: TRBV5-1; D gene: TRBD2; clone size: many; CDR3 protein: CASSSGGIVKNIQYF; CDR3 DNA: TGCGCCAGCAGCTCCGGGGGGATCGTCAAAAACATTCAGTACTTC
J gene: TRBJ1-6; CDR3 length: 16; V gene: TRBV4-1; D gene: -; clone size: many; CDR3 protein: CASRVNREAYNSPLHF; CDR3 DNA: TGCGCCAGCAGAGTCAACCGCGAGGCCTATAATTCACCCCTCCACTTT
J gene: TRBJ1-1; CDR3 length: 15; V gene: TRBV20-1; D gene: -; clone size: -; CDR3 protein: CSAVVAGPPNTEAFF; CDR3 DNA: TGCAGTGCGGTAGTGGCAGGCCCACCGAACACTGAAGCTTTCTTT
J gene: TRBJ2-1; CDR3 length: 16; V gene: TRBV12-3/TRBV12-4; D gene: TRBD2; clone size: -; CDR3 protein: CASSFSLGGSKNEQFF; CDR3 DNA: TGTGCCAGCAGTTTTTCTCTGGGCGGGAGTAAAAATGAGCAGTTCTTC
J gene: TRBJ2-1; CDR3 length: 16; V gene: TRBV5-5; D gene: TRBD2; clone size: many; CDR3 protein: CASSRNGLAALNEQFF; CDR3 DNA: TGTGCCAGCAGTAGAAACGGACTAGCGGCTTTAAATGAGCAGTTCTTC
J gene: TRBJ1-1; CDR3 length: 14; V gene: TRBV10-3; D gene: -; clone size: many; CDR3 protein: CAINSGTQKTEAFF; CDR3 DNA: TGTGCCATCAATTCCGGGACCCAGAAGACTGAAGCTTTCTTT
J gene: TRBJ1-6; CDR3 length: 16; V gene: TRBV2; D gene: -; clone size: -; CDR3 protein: CASSSPSVVRDSPLHF; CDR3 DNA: TGTGCCAGCAGTAGCCCGAGCGTGGTACGGGATTCACCCCTCCACTTT
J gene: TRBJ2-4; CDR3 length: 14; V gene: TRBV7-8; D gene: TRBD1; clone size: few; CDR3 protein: CASSFRDRAPIQYF; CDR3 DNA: TGTGCCAGCAGCTTCCGGGACAGGGCGCCTATTCAGTACTTC
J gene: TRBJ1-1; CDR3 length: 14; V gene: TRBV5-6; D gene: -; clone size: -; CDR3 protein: CAIGPPGENTEAFF; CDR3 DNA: TGTGCCATCGGCCCCCCGGGGGAGAACACTGAAGCTTTCTTT
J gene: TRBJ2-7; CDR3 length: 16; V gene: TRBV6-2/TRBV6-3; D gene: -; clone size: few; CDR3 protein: CASSYPKGAGRHEQYF; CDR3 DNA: TGTGCCAGCAGTTACCCGAAGGGGGCGGGACGCCACGAGCAGTACTTC
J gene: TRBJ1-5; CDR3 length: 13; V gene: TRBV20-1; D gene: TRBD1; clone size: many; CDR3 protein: CSATNRGQEPQHF; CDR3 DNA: TGCAGTGCTACTAACAGGGGGCAGGAGCCCCAGCATTTT
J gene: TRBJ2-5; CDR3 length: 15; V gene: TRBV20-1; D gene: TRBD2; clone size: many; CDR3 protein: CSASGLAGAQETQYF; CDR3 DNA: TGCAGTGCCTCCGGACTAGCGGGCGCCCAAGAGACCCAGTACTTC
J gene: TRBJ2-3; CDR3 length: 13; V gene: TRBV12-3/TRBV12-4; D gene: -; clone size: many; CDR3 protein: CASSLMETDTQYF; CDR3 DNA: TGTGCCAGCAGTTTAATGGAGACAGATACGCAGTATTTT
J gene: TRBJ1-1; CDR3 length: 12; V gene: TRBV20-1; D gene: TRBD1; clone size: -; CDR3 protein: CSAWTGGAKAFF; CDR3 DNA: TGCAGTGCATGGACAGGGGGAGCAAAAGCTTTCTTT
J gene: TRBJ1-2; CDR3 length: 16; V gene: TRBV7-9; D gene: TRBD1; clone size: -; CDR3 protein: CASSALPGQGDYGYTF; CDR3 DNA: TGTGCCAGCAGCGCATTACCGGGACAGGGGGACTATGGCTACACCTTC
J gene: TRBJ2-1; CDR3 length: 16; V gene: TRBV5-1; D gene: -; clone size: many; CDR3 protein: CASSLRTQGAYNEQFF; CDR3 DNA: TGCGCCAGCAGCTTAAGGACGCAGGGTGCCTACAATGAGCAGTTCTTC
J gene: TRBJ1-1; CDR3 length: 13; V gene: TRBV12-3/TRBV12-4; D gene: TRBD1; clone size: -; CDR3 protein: CASRGTANTEAFF; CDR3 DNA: TGTGCCAGCAGAGGGACAGCAAACACTGAAGCTTTCTTT
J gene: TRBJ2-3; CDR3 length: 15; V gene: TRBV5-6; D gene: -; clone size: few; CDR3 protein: CASSEFQISTDTQYF; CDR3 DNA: TGTGCCAGCAGCGAATTCCAAATTAGCACAGATACGCAGTATTTT
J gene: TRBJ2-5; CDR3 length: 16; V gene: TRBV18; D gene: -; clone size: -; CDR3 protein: CASSPGGADYQETQYF; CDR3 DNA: TGTGCCAGCTCACCAGGAGGGGCGGATTACCAAGAGACCCAGTACTTC
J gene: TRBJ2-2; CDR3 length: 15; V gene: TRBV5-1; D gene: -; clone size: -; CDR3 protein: CASLEVGSGTGELFF; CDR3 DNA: TGCGCCAGCCTCGAGGTTGGCTCGGGCACCGGGGAGCTGTTTTTT
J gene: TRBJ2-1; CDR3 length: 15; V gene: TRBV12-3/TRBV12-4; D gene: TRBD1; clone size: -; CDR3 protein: CASREGQGSYNEQFF; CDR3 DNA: TGTGCCAGCAGGGAGGGACAGGGGTCCTACAATGAGCAGTTCTTC
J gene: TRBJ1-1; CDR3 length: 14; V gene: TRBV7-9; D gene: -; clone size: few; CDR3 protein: CASSHKILSAEAFF; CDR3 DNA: TGTGCCAGCAGCCACAAAATTCTGAGCGCTGAAGCTTTCTTT
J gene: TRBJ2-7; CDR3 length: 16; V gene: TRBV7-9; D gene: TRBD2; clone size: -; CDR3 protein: CASSTTSGRAYYEQYF; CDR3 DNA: TGTGCCAGCAGCACTACTAGCGGGAGGGCCTATTACGAGCAGTACTTC
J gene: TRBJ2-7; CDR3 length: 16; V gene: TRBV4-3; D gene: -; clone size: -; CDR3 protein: CASSQDLTIHSYEQYF; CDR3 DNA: TGCGCCAGCAGCCAAGATTTGACCATCCACTCCTACGAGCAGTACTTC
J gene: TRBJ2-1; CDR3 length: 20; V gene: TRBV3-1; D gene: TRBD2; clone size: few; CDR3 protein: CASSQERGGRRGSPYNEQFF; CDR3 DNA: TGTGCCAGCAGCCAAGAACGGGGGGGCCGGCGGGGGAGTCCCTACAATGAGCAGTTCTTC
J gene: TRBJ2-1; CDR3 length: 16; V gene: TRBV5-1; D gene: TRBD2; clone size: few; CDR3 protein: CASSLTLADSYNEQFF; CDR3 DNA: TGCGCCAGCAGCTTGACACTAGCGGACTCCTACAATGAGCAGTTCTTC
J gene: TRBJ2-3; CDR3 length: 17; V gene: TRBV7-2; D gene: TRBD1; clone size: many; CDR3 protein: CASSLRGSGQGTDTQYF; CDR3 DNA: TGTGCCAGCAGCTTAAGAGGTTCGGGACAGGGGACAGATACGCAGTATTTT
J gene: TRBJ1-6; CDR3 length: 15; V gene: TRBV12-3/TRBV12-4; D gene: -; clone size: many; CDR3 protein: CASSLVSGAGSPLHF; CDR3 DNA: TGTGCCAGCAGTTTAGTCTCGGGGGCCGGATCACCCCTCCACTTT
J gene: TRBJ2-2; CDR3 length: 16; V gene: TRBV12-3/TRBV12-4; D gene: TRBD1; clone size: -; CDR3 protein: CASSFAGTGYTGELFF; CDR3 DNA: TGTGCCAGCAGTTTCGCTGGGACAGGGTACACCGGGGAGCTGTTTTTT
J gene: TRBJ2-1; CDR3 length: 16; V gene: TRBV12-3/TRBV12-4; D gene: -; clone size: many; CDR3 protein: CASSLTPGRQYNEQFF; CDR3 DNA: TGTGCCAGCAGTTTAACTCCAGGGAGGCAGTACAATGAGCAGTTCTTC
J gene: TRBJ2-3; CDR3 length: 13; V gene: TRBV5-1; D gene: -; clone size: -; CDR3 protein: CATKRGHGDTQYF; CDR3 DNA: TGCGCCACCAAGCGCGGGCATGGAGATACGCAGTATTTT
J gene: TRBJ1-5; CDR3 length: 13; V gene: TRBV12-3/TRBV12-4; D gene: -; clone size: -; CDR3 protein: CASNEQGHQPQHF; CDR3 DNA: TGTGCCAGCAATGAGCAGGGGCATCAGCCCCAGCATTTT